This T cell receptor beta chain was captured in a study of cytomegalovirus exposure and HLA in healthy donors. The length of the CDR3 is 13 residues. Germline V lookup: CDR1 SQVTM, CDR2 ANQGSEA. V lost 6 bases and J lost 1; bases outside the gene matches: 2. Everyone who donated was a healthy bone marrow donor. Vbeta (60) and Jbeta (13) primers were used in the PCR. Repertoires were generated with immunoSEQ multiplex PCR, while TCRdb's copy carries only in-frame clones and drops some. The repertoire holds 200,000 to 250,000 clones, with roughly 85% as singletons. This sequence joins TRBV29-1 and TRBJ1-1; TRBD1 aligns across 10 bases. Sequences were obtained from PBMCs. This TCR was recovered from a girl aged 2 to 10 in good health and CMV-seronegative. CDR3 bases: TGCAGCGTATGGACAGGGGGGAACACTGAAGCTTTCTTT. This encodes CSVWTGGNTEAFF.